A selection of T cell receptor beta chains follows, all from one sample in a study of blood T cell repertoires in COVID-19. Libraries were prepared by immunoSEQ multiplex PCR; TCRdb keeps only in-frame clonotypes and omits some of them. Of more than 200,000 clones listed, roughly 80% are singletons. The specimen was peripheral blood. These receptor sequences come from a woman of 80 years or more with active or convalescent COVID-19. Both conserved end residues are part of each CDR3. Fields, in order: clone size, V gene, CDR3 length, J gene, D gene, CDR3 DNA, CDR3 protein. A D gene is named only where the DNA matches it firmly. The size entry is marked missing in some rows and otherwise reads once, few, many or a size class.

size: .; V: TRBV24-1; length: 12; J: TRBJ1-5; D: .; DNA: TGTGCCACCAGCCAGTCTAATCAGCCCCAGCATTTT; CDR3: CATSQSNQPQHF
size: .; V: TRBV5-1; length: 16; J: TRBJ2-5; D: .; DNA: TGCGCCAGCAGTTCCAGGGTAGGGGGGGCCTCAGAGACCCAGTACTTC; CDR3: CASSSRVGGASETQYF
size: .; V: TRBV28; length: 21; J: TRBJ1-5; D: TRBD1; DNA: TGTGCCAGCAGAACCCGGTTCTCCGGACAGGGCCGATCTTATAGCAATCAGCCCCAGCATTTT; CDR3: CASRTRFSGQGRSYSNQPQHF
size: .; V: TRBV5-1; length: 14; J: TRBJ2-7; D: TRBD2; DNA: TGCGCCAGCAGCGGCGGGGGGTTTGGGGACGAGCAGTACTTC; CDR3: CASSGGGFGDEQYF
size: .; V: TRBV20-1; length: 15; J: TRBJ2-2; D: .; DNA: TGCAGTGCTAGTTCGGCAGGGATGACCACCGGGGAGCTGTTTTTT; CDR3: CSASSAGMTTGELFF
size: .; V: TRBV11-2; length: 13; J: TRBJ1-2; D: .; DNA: TGTGCCAGCAGCTTGGGCGCGAACTATGGCTACACCTTC; CDR3: CASSLGANYGYTF
size: .; V: TRBV5-1; length: 13; J: TRBJ2-3; D: TRBD2; DNA: TGCGCCAGCGAGCGGGAGGGCGCAGATACGCAGTATTTT; CDR3: CASEREGADTQYF
size: .; V: TRBV7-6; length: 19; J: TRBJ2-7; D: TRBD1; DNA: TGTGCCAGCAGCTTAAGCCCTTTTGTCTCTACCGGGACAGTTGACGAGCAGTACTTC; CDR3: CASSLSPFVSTGTVDEQYF
size: .; V: TRBV19; length: 15; J: TRBJ1-6; D: .; DNA: TGTGCCAGTAGTATAGGCGGCAGGGTTCATTCACCCCTCCACTTT; CDR3: CASSIGGRVHSPLHF
size: once; V: TRBV5-1; length: 15; J: TRBJ2-7; D: TRBD2; DNA: TGCGCCAGCAGCCGAAATAGCGGGAGCTTCTACGAGCAGTACTTC; CDR3: CASSRNSGSFYEQYF
size: .; V: TRBV11-2; length: 13; J: TRBJ1-2; D: .; DNA: TGTGCCAGCAGCCCCTCGGTCGGGGTTGGCTACACCTTC; CDR3: CASSPSVGVGYTF
size: .; V: TRBV27; length: 14; J: TRBJ1-6; D: .; DNA: TGTGCCAGCAGTTTAATGGAGGGTAACTCACCCCTCCACTTT; CDR3: CASSLMEGNSPLHF
size: few; V: TRBV2; length: 18; J: TRBJ1-4; D: .; DNA: TGTGCCAGCAGTGAAGGCGGGGGTACAGGGATTAAAAATGAAAAACTGTTTTTT; CDR3: CASSEGGGTGIKNEKLFF